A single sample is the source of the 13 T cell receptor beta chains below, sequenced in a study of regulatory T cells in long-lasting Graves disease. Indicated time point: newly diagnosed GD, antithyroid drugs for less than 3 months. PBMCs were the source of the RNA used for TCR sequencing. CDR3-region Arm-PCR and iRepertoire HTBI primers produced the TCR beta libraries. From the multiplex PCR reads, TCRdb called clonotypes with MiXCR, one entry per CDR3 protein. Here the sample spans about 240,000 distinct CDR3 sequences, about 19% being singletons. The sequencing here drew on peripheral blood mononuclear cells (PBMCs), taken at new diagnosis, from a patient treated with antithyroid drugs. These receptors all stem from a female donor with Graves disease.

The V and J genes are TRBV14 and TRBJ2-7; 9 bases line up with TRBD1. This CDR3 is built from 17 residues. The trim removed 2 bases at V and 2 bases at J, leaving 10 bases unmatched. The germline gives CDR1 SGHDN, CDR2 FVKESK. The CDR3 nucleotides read TGTGCCAGCAGCCAAACAGGGGCGGACAGGGGTACCTACGAGCAGTACTTC. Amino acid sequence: CASSQTGADRGTYEQYF.

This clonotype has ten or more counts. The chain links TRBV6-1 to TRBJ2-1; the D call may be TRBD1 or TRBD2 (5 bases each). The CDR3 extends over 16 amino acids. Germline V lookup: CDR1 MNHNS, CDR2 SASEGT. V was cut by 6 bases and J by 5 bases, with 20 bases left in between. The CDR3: CASRTPRDLSHNEQFF. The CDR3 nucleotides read TGTGCCAGCAGAACGCCTAGGGACCTGTCCCACAATGAGCAGTTCTTC.

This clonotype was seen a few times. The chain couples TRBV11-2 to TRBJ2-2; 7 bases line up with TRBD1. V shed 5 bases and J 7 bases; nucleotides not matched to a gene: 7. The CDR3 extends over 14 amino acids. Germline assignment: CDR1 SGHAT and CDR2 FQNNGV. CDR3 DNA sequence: TGTGCCAGCAGCGAGGGACAGCTCGGCGGGGAGCTGTTTTTT. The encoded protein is CASSEGQLGGELFF.

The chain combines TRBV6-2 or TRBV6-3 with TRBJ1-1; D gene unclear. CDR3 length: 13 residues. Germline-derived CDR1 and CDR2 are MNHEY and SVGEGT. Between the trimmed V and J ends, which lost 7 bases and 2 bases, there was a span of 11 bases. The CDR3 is CASKQPKNTEAFF. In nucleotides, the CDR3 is TGTGCCAGCAAACAGCCTAAAAACACTGAAGCTTTCTTT.

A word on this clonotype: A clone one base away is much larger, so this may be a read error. CDR3 residues: CAISASASKGGGQYF. For the CDR3, the DNA is TGTGCCATCAGTGCCTCGGCGTCCAAGGGGGGTGGGCAGTACTTC. The chain recombines TRBV10-3 with TRBJ2-7; D may correspond to TRBD1 or TRBD2 (6 bases each). Trimming took off 4 bases at V and 9 bases at J, with 22 bases between the two ends. Germline V gives CDR1 ENHRY, CDR2 SYGVKD. CDR3 length: 15 residues.

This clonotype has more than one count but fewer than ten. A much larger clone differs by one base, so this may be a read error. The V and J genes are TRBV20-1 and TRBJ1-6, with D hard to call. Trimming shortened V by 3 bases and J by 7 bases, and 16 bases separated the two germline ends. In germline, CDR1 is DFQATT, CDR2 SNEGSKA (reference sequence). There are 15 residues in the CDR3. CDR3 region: CSASPEWVGNSPLHF. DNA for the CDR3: TGCAGTGCTAGTCCGGAGTGGGTGGGGAATTCACCCCTCCACTTT.

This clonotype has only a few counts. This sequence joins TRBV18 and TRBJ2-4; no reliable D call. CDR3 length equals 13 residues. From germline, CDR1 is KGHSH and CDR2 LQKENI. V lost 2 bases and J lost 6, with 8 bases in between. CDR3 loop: CASSPKDGNIQYF. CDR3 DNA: TGTGCCAGCTCACCAAAAGATGGAAACATTCAGTACTTC.

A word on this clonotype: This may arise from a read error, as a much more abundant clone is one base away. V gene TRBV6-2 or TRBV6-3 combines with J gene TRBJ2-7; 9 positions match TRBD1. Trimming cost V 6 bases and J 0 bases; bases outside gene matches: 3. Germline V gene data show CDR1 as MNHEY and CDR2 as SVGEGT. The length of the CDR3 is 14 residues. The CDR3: CASRDRGGSYEQYF. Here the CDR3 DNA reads TGTGCCAGCAGAGACAGGGGGGGCTCCTACGAGCAGTACTTC.

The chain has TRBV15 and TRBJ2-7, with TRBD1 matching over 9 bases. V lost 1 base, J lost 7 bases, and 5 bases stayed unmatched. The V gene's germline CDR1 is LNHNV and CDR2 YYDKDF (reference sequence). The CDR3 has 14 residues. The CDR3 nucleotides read TGTGCCACCAGCAGAGGCCGGGACAGGGCTGAGCAGTACTTC. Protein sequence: CATSRGRDRAEQYF.

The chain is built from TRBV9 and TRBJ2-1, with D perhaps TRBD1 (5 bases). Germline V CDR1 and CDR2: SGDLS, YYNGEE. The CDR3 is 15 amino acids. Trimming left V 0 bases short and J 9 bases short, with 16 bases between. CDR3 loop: CASSVEGRVWGEQFF. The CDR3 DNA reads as TGTGCCAGCAGCGTAGAGGGCAGGGTATGGGGTGAGCAGTTCTTC.

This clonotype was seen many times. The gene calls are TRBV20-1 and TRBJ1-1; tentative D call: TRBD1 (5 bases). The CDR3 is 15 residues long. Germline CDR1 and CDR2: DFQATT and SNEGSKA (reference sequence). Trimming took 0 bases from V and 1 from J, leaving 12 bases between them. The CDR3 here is CSAREPGRTNTEAFF. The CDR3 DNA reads TGCAGTGCTAGAGAACCGGGACGGACGAACACTGAAGCTTTCTTT.

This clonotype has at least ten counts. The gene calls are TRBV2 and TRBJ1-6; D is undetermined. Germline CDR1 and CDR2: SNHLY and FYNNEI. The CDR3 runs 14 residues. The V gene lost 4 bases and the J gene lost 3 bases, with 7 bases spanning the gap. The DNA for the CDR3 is TGTGCCAGCAGTGCGCGCATCTATAATTCACCCCTCCACTTT. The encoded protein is CASSARIYNSPLHF.

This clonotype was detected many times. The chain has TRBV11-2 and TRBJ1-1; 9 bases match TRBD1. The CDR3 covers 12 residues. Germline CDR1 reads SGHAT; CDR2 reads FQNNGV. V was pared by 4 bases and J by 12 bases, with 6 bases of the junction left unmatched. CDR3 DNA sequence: TGTGCCAGCAGCTGGACAGGGGAGAAAACTTTCTTT. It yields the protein CASSWTGEKTFF.